The 28 T cell receptor beta chains reported below all come from one sample, sequenced in a study of T-cell memory formation after mild COVID-19. MiXCR was run by TCRdb on the 5' RACE reads, yielding one entry per CDR3 protein. The sample holds about 440,000 distinct CDR3 sequences, 20% seen once. The material sequenced was PBMCs or a T cell subset sorted from them (not recorded which). These receptors all come from an adult woman who had mild COVID-19 (a few samples of this study predate the infection). Cell type and time point are not known.

J is TRBJ1-1 and V is TRBV5-1; D ambiguous. V lost 3 bases, J lost 9 bases, and 9 bases lay in between. Germline values: CDR1 SGHRS, CDR2 YFSETQ. This CDR3 is 11 amino acids long. The CDR3 DNA reads as TGCGCCAGCAGCTCTGGACCTAAAGCTTTCTTT. Translation gives CASSSGPKAFF. The entire variable domain, with the rest obtained from reference TRBV5-1 and TRBJ1-1, is as follows: KAGVTQTPRYLIKTRGQQVTLSCSPISGHRSVSWYQQTPGQGLQFLFEYFSETQRNKGNFPGRFSGRQFSNSRSEMNVSTLELGDSALYLCASSSGPKAFFGQGTRLTVV.

V and J are TRBV5-5 and TRBJ2-5, with 9 bases lining up with TRBD1. Trimming at V came to 4 bases and at J to 1 base, leaving 5 bases not matched to a gene. The CDR3 is made up of 15 amino acids. From germline, CDR1 is SGHKS and CDR2 YYEKEE (reference sequence). CDR3 sequence: CASSRTGAGQETQYF. The CDR3 DNA sequence: TGTGCCAGCAGCCGGACAGGGGCGGGCCAAGAGACCCAGTACTTC. The complete variable domain, with remaining parts taken from reference TRBV5-5 and TRBJ2-5, reads DAGVTQSPTHLIKTRGQQVTLRCSPISGHKSVSWYQQVLGQGPQFIFQYYEKEERGRGNFPDRFSARQFPNYSSELNVNALLLGDSALYLCASSRTGAGQETQYFGPGTRLLVL.

This clonotype was recorded a few times. This chain joins TRBV12-3 or TRBV12-4 and TRBJ1-5, with D tentatively TRBD1 (6 bases). V gave up 4 bases and J gave up 4 bases, with 11 bases separating them. The CDR3 has 14 amino acids. The CDR3 DNA is TGTGCCAGCAGTTCACACAGGGCTAATCAGCCCCAGCATTTT. This encodes CASSSHRANQPQHF.

This clonotype has just a few counts. J is TRBJ2-1 and V is TRBV27, with 11 positions matching TRBD2. Germline CDR1 and CDR2: MNHEY and SMNVEV (reference sequence). CDR3 length equals 15 residues. The junction had 5 bases not matched to a gene; V was cut back by 6 bases and J by 4 bases. The DNA for the CDR3 is TGTGCCAGCAGATTTAGCGGGAGGGGGTACAATGAGCAGTTCTTC. Translated: CASRFSGRGYNEQFF.

The genes are TRBV9 and TRBJ1-1; D ambiguous. This CDR3 contains 14 residues. V was cut by 0 bases and J by 1 base, with 7 bases left in between. CDR1 is SGDLS, CDR2 YYNGEE, per germline. Here the CDR3 reads CASSVAQKNTEAFF. The CDR3 nucleotides are TGTGCCAGCAGCGTAGCCCAGAAGAACACTGAAGCTTTCTTT.

The genes are TRBV29-1 and TRBJ2-5; 7 nucleotides line up with TRBD2. CDR1 is SQVTM and CDR2 is ANQGSEA in the germline V gene. The CDR3 totals 13 residues. Trimming at V came to 4 bases and at J to 4 bases, leaving 6 bases not matched to a gene. The DNA for the CDR3 is TGCAGCGTTGGGGGCGGGGGAGCAGAGACCCAGTACTTC. Amino acids: CSVGGGGAETQYF.

This clonotype was seen a handful of times. The genes are TRBV3-1 and TRBJ2-7; TRBD2 aligns across 8 bases. The germline CDR1 and CDR2 sequences are LGHDT and YNNKEL (reference sequence). The CDR3 runs 16 residues. Unmatched junction bases numbered 6, after V lost 0 bases and J lost 2 bases. CDR3 sequence reads: CASSQDQASGPYEQYF. CDR3 nucleotides: TGTGCCAGCAGCCAAGATCAGGCTAGCGGGCCCTACGAGCAGTACTTC.

This chain connects TRBV20-1 to TRBJ2-7; a weak D match, TRBD2 (6 bases). Trimming removed 3 bases from V and 3 bases from J, with 12 bases in between. This CDR3 has 13 residues. CDR1 and CDR2 from the germline V gene are DFQATT and SNEGSKA (reference sequence). CDR3 nucleotides: TGCAGTGCTAGTGGGAGGCTCAACTACGAGCAGTACTTC. Translated, it gives CSASGRLNYEQYF.

This clonotype was counted a few times. The CDR3 here is CASSETGTGGAFF. The DNA of the CDR3 is TGTGCCAGCAGCGAAACCGGGACAGGAGGGGCTTTCTTT. The chain combines TRBV9 with TRBJ1-1; 8 bases match TRBD1. CDR1 and CDR2 from the germline V gene are SGDLS and YYNGEE. The CDR3 is 13 amino acids. V shed 3 bases, J shed 11 bases, and the junction held 9 bases outside the gene matches.

This chain joins TRBV20-1 and TRBJ2-7; maybe TRBD2 (6 bases). The CDR3 is made up of 12 amino acids. In germline, CDR1 is DFQATT, CDR2 SNEGSKA (reference sequence). Trimming removed 2 bases at V and 6 bases at J, with 11 bases between. CDR3 amino acids: CSARLGRGEQYF. In DNA, the CDR3 is TGCAGTGCTAGACTCGGGCGGGGCGAGCAGTACTTC.

This clonotype was counted a few times. The CDR3 DNA is TGTGCCAGCAGCTTAGCGCCTCCGGGACTAGCGGGAGCCCCCATCCACACCGGGGAGCTGTTTTTT. It translates to CASSLAPPGLAGAPIHTGELFF. J is TRBJ2-2 and V is TRBV7-8, with 14 bases lining up with TRBD2. Germline CDR1 and CDR2: SGHVS and FQNEAQ. J lost 3 bases, V lost 0 bases, and 15 bases had no gene match. CDR3 length: 22 residues.

This clonotype was picked up a small number of times. This rearrangement joins TRBV6-2 or TRBV6-3 to TRBJ2-7; TRBD2 agrees at 9 bases. The CDR3 runs 15 residues. After removal of 6 bases from V and 3 bases from J, the junction contained 9 bases not matched to a gene. Germline V gives CDR1 MNHEY, CDR2 SVGEGT. Written as DNA, the CDR3 is TGTGCCAGCAGCCCAGGTAGCGGGAGTGACTACGAGCAGTACTTC. Translation: CASSPGSGSDYEQYF.

This clonotype was seen only a few times. The chain uses TRBV12-3 or TRBV12-4 and TRBJ1-2; D uncertain. The CDR3 consists of 16 residues. The ends were cut back, 3 bases at V and 4 bases at J, with 18 bases in the middle. The CDR3 nucleotides are TGTGCCAGCAGTTTTTTAGGCGGGTTAGATAGCTATGGCTACACCTTC. Protein sequence: CASSFLGGLDSYGYTF.

The V call is TRBV3-1, the J call TRBJ1-1; D gene unclear. Trimming left V 0 bases short and J 2 bases short, with 7 bases between. This CDR3 spans 14 amino acids. Germline V gives CDR1 LGHDT, CDR2 YNNKEL (reference sequence). The CDR3 here is CASSQDLVNTEAFF. DNA for the CDR3: TGTGCCAGCAGCCAAGATCTGGTTAACACTGAAGCTTTCTTT.

This clonotype has only a few counts. The chain uses TRBV6-2 or TRBV6-3 and TRBJ2-1; 12 nucleotides agree with TRBD2. This CDR3 is built from 17 residues. Trimming took 5 bases from V and 7 from J; bases not matched to a gene: 12. Germline values: CDR1 MNHEY, CDR2 SVGEGT. The CDR3 sequence is CASSDPPSGRASNEQFF. The CDR3 region has the DNA TGTGCCAGCAGTGACCCTCCTAGCGGGAGGGCCTCTAATGAGCAGTTCTTC.

This clonotype was seen a handful of times. The chain joins TRBV5-1 to TRBJ2-7, with D possibly TRBD2 on 7 matching bases. Between the trimmed V and J ends, which lost 4 bases and 5 bases, there was a span of 19 bases. The CDR3 has 15 amino acids. The germline V gene has CDR1 SGHRS and CDR2 YFSETQ. The CDR3 spells CASSTMGGGFNEQYF. CDR3 bases: TGCGCCAGCAGCACCATGGGCGGGGGCTTCAACGAGCAGTACTTC.

V usage is TRBV28 and J usage is TRBJ2-7, with 10 bases aligning to TRBD1. The CDR3 length is 14 residues. J gave up 4 bases and V 5 bases, and 5 bases lay outside the gene matches. Looked up from germline, CDR1 is MDHEN and CDR2 is SYDVKM. CDR3 DNA: TGTGCCAGCAGTCGGAGGGACAGGGGATACGAGCAGTACTTC. It encodes CASSRRDRGYEQYF.

The sample holds a few counts of this clonotype. The V gene is TRBV4-3, the J gene TRBJ2-2; 11 bases line up with TRBD2. This CDR3 comprises 18 residues. The V segment lost 0 bases and the J segment 6 bases; nucleotides outside the gene matches: 9. Germline CDR1 and CDR2: LGHNA and YSLEER. DNA for the CDR3: TGCGCCAGCAGCCAAGATGTTATAGCGGGAGGGCCCCCCGGGGAGCTGTTTTTT. Translated, it gives CASSQDVIAGGPPGELFF.

The chain carries TRBV15 and TRBJ2-7, with D possibly TRBD1 on 6 matching bases. The CDR3 contains 14 residues. V was clipped by 1 base and J by 4 bases, with 11 bases between them. Germline assignment: CDR1 LNHNV and CDR2 YYDKDF (reference sequence). As DNA, the CDR3 is TGTGCCACCAGCAGAGGTAGAGACAGGTACGAGCAGTACTTC. Translated, it gives CATSRGRDRYEQYF.

The chain couples TRBV15 to TRBJ2-7; no firm D call. The V end was cut by 4 bases, the J end by 5 bases, with 12 bases between. The CDR3 covers 13 residues. The V gene's germline CDR1 is LNHNV and CDR2 YYDKDF (reference sequence). The CDR3 loop reads CATSMRSIDEQYF. For the CDR3, the DNA is TGTGCCACCAGCATGCGGTCGATAGACGAGCAGTACTTC.

The rearrangement joins TRBV7-6 to TRBJ1-1; maybe TRBD1 (6 bases). The CDR3 contains 14 residues. V was cut by 6 bases and J by 5 bases, with 16 bases left in between. The V gene's germline CDR1 is SGHVS and CDR2 FNYEAQ. CDR3 amino acids: CASSLIDRKTEAFF. CDR3 bases: TGTGCCAGCAGTCTGATCGACAGGAAAACTGAAGCTTTCTTT.

This sequence joins TRBV6-1 and TRBJ1-2; D remains ambiguous. V was trimmed by 8 bases and J by 8 bases, leaving 18 bases between them. The V gene's germline CDR1 is MNHNS and CDR2 SASEGT. The CDR3 is made up of 13 amino acids. For the CDR3, the DNA is TGTGCCAGCCAGCCGGGCCCCGGAACCGGCTACACCTTC. Its protein is CASQPGPGTGYTF.

The chain uses TRBV7-9 and TRBJ2-1; 8 bases map to TRBD1. The CDR3 contains 13 residues. After removal of 4 bases from V and 7 bases from J, the junction contained 3 bases not matched to a gene. CDR1 and CDR2 (germline): SEHNR, FQNEAQ (reference sequence). For the CDR3, the DNA is TGTGCCAGCAGCTGGGGACAGGCTAATGAGCAGTTCTTC. Encoded protein: CASSWGQANEQFF.

The table lists this clonotype with many counts. The chain employs TRBV12-3 or TRBV12-4 and TRBJ1-5, with no clear D. There are 13 residues in the CDR3. V lost 1 base to trimming and J lost 7 bases, with 8 bases between them. The CDR3 DNA sequence: TGTGCCAGCAGTTTAGATAGGGCCCAGCCCCAGCATTTT. Translated, it gives CASSLDRAQPQHF.

The chain joins TRBV18 to TRBJ1-3; D perhaps matches TRBD1 (5 bases). The germline CDR1 and CDR2 sequences are KGHSH and LQKENI. V was pared by 6 bases and J by 0 bases, with 21 bases between. This CDR3 is 18 amino acids long. Here the CDR3 DNA reads TGTGCCAGCTCTCCGTGGGGCAGTCAAGCCTCCTCTGGAAACACCATATATTTT. As protein: CASSPWGSQASSGNTIYF. Complete variable domain (other parts from reference TRBV18 and TRBJ1-3): NAGVMQNPRHLVRRRGQEARLRCSPMKGHSHVYWYRQLPEEGLKFMVYLQKENIIDESGMPKERFSAEFPKEGPSILRIQQVVRGDSAAYFCASSPWGSQASSGNTIYFGEGSWLTVV.

The chain carries TRBV18 and TRBJ2-3, with D perhaps matching TRBD1 (5 bases). Germline V gene data show CDR1 as KGHSH and CDR2 as LQKENI. The length of the CDR3 is 15 residues. Trimming stripped 4 bases from V and 1 base from J, with 12 bases between. This chain's CDR3 is CASSLMGLGTDTQYF. DNA for the CDR3: TGTGCCAGCTCACTGATGGGGCTCGGCACAGATACGCAGTATTTT.

Only a few counts were recorded for this clonotype. The gene calls are TRBV29-1 and TRBJ2-7; D is uncertain. The germline V and J ends were trimmed by 5 bases and 0 bases, with 11 bases remaining between them. CDR3 length equals 13 residues. Germline V CDR1 and CDR2: SQVTM, ANQGSEA. CDR3 sequence reads: CSVLSASSYEQYF. In DNA, the CDR3 is TGCAGCGTTTTATCCGCGAGCTCCTACGAGCAGTACTTC.

This clonotype was observed a few times. The chain links TRBV4-3 to TRBJ2-2; D remains unclear. CDR1 and CDR2 (germline): LGHNA, YSLEER. The V and J ends lost 0 bases and 1 base respectively, with 9 bases between them. The CDR3 consists of 16 residues. The CDR3 sequence: CASSQEFRRNTGELFF. The CDR3 DNA reads TGCGCCAGCAGCCAAGAATTTCGGCGGAACACCGGGGAGCTGTTTTTT.